This TCR beta chain was recorded in a study of blood T cell repertoires in COVID-19 (dated by TCRdb to 2020 to 2022). With regard to the full study: Samples covering the acute and convalescent phases of COVID-19 were provided by collaborators in the United States, Italy and Spain. The prospective study material was composed of cDNA or gDNA derived from T cells, B-cell-depleted T cells, or PBMCs. The dataset comprised deeply sampled blood TCRbeta repertoires from subjects exposed to, actively infected with, or recovered from COVID-19. A freely available public database, intended as a resource for researchers studying the immune response to SARS-CoV-2, is where the repertoires were released. Samples came from the ongoing ImmuneRACE study (first 160 participants) plus 1,254 subjects from 6 global collaborators. Nearly every sample came with metadata listing a de-identified subject ID, COVID-19 status, age in years and sex. HLA class I and class II types, where available, came from metadata supplied by the sample provider rather than from assay-based typing.

Turning to this clone: Its binding antigen is unknown. Base qualities are not at hand, and no much larger clone is one base apart.

Beyond this particular receptor, the publication reports: Clinical and demographic metadata were provided uncurated, with the amount varying by source and participant.

The CDR3 sequence holds 16 residues, the cysteine and phenylalanine included. The DNA shown is the 48-base CDR3, in frame from base 1. Enrolling through a virtual design, the prospective study's participants ranged in age from roughly 18 to 100 years and lived across more than 20 United States geographic areas. In the prospective study, participants were assigned to cohorts based on the clinical history participants reported in a screening survey and a study questionnaire. Recovered participants in ImmuneRACE Cohort 3 were defined by two consecutive negative NP/OP PCR tests, clearance by a healthcare professional, or resolution of symptoms. Mobile phlebotomists in the prospective study collected whole blood, serum and a nasopharyngeal or oropharyngeal swab from every participant. Participants in the prospective study had the option to provide additional blood draws and questionnaires over an approximately two-month period. Blood samples from the prospective study were shipped frozen or at room temperature prior to DNA extraction.

The immunoSEQ Assay, a bias-controlled multiplex PCR, was used to amplify TCRbeta CDR3 regions from genomic DNA. The study's processing was this. Within the assay, amplification of reference gene primers was used to estimate how many nucleated cells each sample contained. To quantify the absolute abundance of each unique TCRbeta CDR3 rearrangement, sequence reads were collapsed and filtered. For each sample, productive Simpson clonality was calculated by taking the square root of Simpson's diversity index across productive rearrangements. The table was pulled from immuneACCESS by TCRdb, which kept in-frame rearrangements only. Such tables lose some clones; where checked, under half of the loss comes from unresolved V genes, and the rest has no known cause. D and trimming come from the DNA, and the V and J calls and clone size come from that table. In this sample the table shows under 350,000 clones, 86% of which occur a single time. Of the sample, about 2.7% is held by the ten largest clones.

This clonotype was obtained from a woman between 18 and 29 years old who had recovered from COVID-19. The chain uses TRBV21-1 and TRBJ1-1; the DNA was not used to check the table's D call, TRBD1. TRBV21-1 is reported as a pseudogene. What was sequenced was PBMCs or T cells enriched from blood (not recorded which). The CDR3 protein is CASPTGTGGADTEAFF. In nucleotide form, the sequence is TGTGCCAGCCCAACGGGGACAGGGGGCGCTGACACTGAAGCTTTCTTT.